This is a list of T cell receptor beta chains from one sample in a study of T cell changes during pregnancy in multiple sclerosis. The method was immunoSEQ multiplex PCR; TCRdb's version includes in-frame clones alone and lacks a portion of them. The repertoire has 29,000 or so clones, 89% of them found once; the top ten carry roughly 6.9%. The starting material was CD8+ T cells from peripheral blood mononuclear cells, obtained in the second trimester of pregnancy. The receptors stem from a female donor with multiple sclerosis, enrolled in a pregnancy study. Both conserved end residues are part of each CDR3. A D gene is named only where the DNA matches it firmly. Size tells how often a clone was seen (once, few, many) or the class of an expanded clone, and some rows leave it out.

j_call d_call clone_size v_call cdr3_aa cdr3_nt
TRBJ2-2 NA NA TRBV28 CASSLEGAIDTGELFF TGTGCCAGCAGTTTGGAGGGGGCTATTGACACCGGGGAGCTGTTTTTT
TRBJ2-7 NA NA TRBV27 CASSFRRDLRNEQYF TGTGCCAGCAGTTTCAGACGGGATTTGAGGAACGAGCAGTACTTC
TRBJ2-1 TRBD1 NA TRBV28 CASSLLLWGQGPIEQFF TGTGCCAGCAGTTTGTTGCTTTGGGGACAGGGGCCGATTGAGCAGTTCTTC
TRBJ1-2 NA NA TRBV2 CASSDRGVYGYTF TGTGCCAGCAGTGACCGGGGGGTCTATGGCTACACCTTC
TRBJ2-7 TRBD1 few TRBV27 CASSPTTGTSYEQYF TGTGCCAGCAGTCCGACGACAGGGACCTCCTACGAGCAGTACTTC
TRBJ2-6 TRBD1 NA TRBV27 CASSLDRGWSGANVLTF TGTGCCAGCAGCCTGGACAGGGGTTGGTCTGGGGCCAACGTCCTGACTTTC
TRBJ2-5 NA few TRBV27 CASSRGGASETQYF TGTGCCAGTTCCAGAGGGGGGGCCTCAGAGACCCAGTACTTC
TRBJ2-7 NA NA TRBV5-1 CASSFRVSGYEQYF TGCGCCAGCAGCTTCCGGGTTTCGGGCTACGAGCAGTACTTC
TRBJ1-1 NA NA TRBV27 CASSQHSDQRTEAFF TGTGCCAGCAGTCAACACTCAGATCAGCGCACTGAAGCTTTCTTT
TRBJ2-1 NA NA TRBV6-6 CASNSRLEGYNEQFF TGTGCCAGCAATTCAAGGCTAGAAGGCTACAATGAGCAGTTCTTC
TRBJ2-3 TRBD2 NA TRBV6-5 CASSYGTSADTQYF TGTGCCAGCAGTTACGGGACTAGCGCAGATACGCAGTATTTT
TRBJ2-1 NA NA TRBV6-5 CASSYGQNNEQFF TGTGCCAGCAGTTACGGGCAGAACAATGAGCAGTTCTTC
TRBJ2-7 TRBD1 NA TRBV10-3 CAISDGQGEKDEQYF TGTGCCATCAGTGACGGACAGGGGGAGAAGGACGAGCAGTACTTC
TRBJ2-7 NA NA TRBV5-1 CASSPGKGRVEQYF TGCGCCAGCAGCCCGGGGAAGGGCCGGGTCGAGCAGTACTTC
TRBJ2-1 NA NA TRBV7-9 CASRLHNEQFF TGTGCCAGCAGACTGCACAATGAGCAGTTCTTC
TRBJ2-1 NA NA TRBV29-1 CSVDGLLVTEYNEQFF TGCAGCGTTGACGGACTCCTAGTTACTGAATACAATGAGCAGTTCTTC
TRBJ1-1 TRBD1 NA TRBV5-1 CASSWTGGVNTEAFF TGCGCCAGCAGCTGGACAGGGGGCGTGAACACTGAAGCTTTCTTT
TRBJ2-1 TRBD2 NA TRBV2 CASSGSPASGSLNEQFF TGTGCCAGCAGCGGGAGCCCCGCTAGCGGGAGCTTGAATGAGCAGTTCTTC
TRBJ2-1 TRBD2 NA TRBV4-1 CASSQDLAGNEQFF TGCGCCAGCAGCCAAGATCTAGCGGGCAATGAGCAGTTCTTC
TRBJ2-2 NA NA TRBV6-1 CASSEGTATGELFF TGTGCCAGCAGTGAAGGAACAGCCACCGGGGAGCTGTTTTTT
TRBJ2-7 NA NA TRBV6-1 CASSVTGETYEQYF TGTGCCAGCAGTGTGACAGGTGAAACCTACGAGCAGTACTTC
TRBJ2-7 TRBD2 NA TRBV2 CASSQTSGNRYEQYF TGTGCCAGCAGTCAGACTAGCGGGAACCGCTACGAGCAGTACTTC
TRBJ2-7 NA NA TRBV6-5 CASSYSGSEQYF TGTGCCAGCAGCTACTCCGGGAGCGAGCAGTACTTC
TRBJ2-3 TRBD2 NA TRBV19 CASSMGLVSTDTQYF TGTGCCAGTAGTATGGGACTAGTTAGCACAGATACGCAGTATTTT
TRBJ1-1 NA once TRBV11-3 CASSLPEGMNTEAFF TGTGCCAGCAGCTTACCAGAGGGAATGAACACTGAAGCTTTCTTT
TRBJ2-3 NA once TRBV28 CASSFSQIAETSTDTQYF TGTGCCAGCAGTTTCTCTCAGATAGCGGAAACTAGCACAGATACGCAGTATTTT
TRBJ2-7 NA NA TRBV28 CASSTGFYEQYF TGTGCCAGCAGCACAGGGTTCTACGAGCAGTACTTC
TRBJ2-5 TRBD2 NA TRBV7-9 CASSPPGGLSQETQYF TGTGCCAGCAGCCCCCCGGGGGGACTAAGCCAAGAGACCCAGTACTTC
TRBJ2-1 NA NA TRBV6-6 CAIGPKITGDNEQFF TGTGCCATCGGGCCGAAGATTACAGGTGACAATGAGCAGTTCTTC
TRBJ2-5 TRBD2 NA TRBV10-3 CAISEVAGVGETQYF TGTGCCATCAGTGAAGTAGCGGGAGTGGGAGAGACCCAGTACTTC
TRBJ1-1 TRBD1 NA TRBV13 CASSQDRGINAEAFF TGTGCCAGCAGCCAGGACAGGGGGATAAACGCTGAAGCTTTCTTT
TRBJ2-1 TRBD2 NA TRBV11-2 CASTAFAGASFF TGTGCCAGCACAGCCTTTGCGGGAGCGTCGTTCTTC
TRBJ1-4 NA NA TRBV9 CASSVDRAVEKLFF TGTGCCAGCAGCGTAGACAGGGCAGTTGAAAAACTGTTTTTT
TRBJ1-5 NA NA TRBV19 CASSILFGSNQPQHF TGTGCCAGTAGTATTCTTTTCGGGAGCAATCAGCCCCAGCATTTT
TRBJ1-5 NA NA TRBV7-3 CASSEDSRGQPQHF TGTGCCAGCAGCGAGGACAGTCGCGGTCAGCCCCAGCATTTT
TRBJ1-1 TRBD1 NA TRBV5-1 CASSYDRAGMNTEAFF TGCGCCAGCAGCTACGACAGGGCTGGGATGAACACTGAAGCTTTCTTT
TRBJ2-7 NA NA TRBV5-6 CASSFDGTLSYEQYF TGTGCCAGCAGCTTCGACGGGACACTGTCCTACGAGCAGTACTTC
TRBJ2-1 NA NA TRBV6-4 CASSPGTPGYNEQFF TGTGCCAGCAGTCCCGGGACTCCGGGGTACAATGAGCAGTTCTTC
TRBJ1-5 NA NA TRBV7-8 CASSQTRGNQPQHF TGTGCCAGCAGCCAAACCAGGGGTAATCAGCCCCAGCATTTT
TRBJ2-7 TRBD1 NA TRBV2 CAITGVMNEQYF TGTGCCATTACAGGGGTAATGAACGAGCAGTACTTC
TRBJ2-7 NA NA TRBV2 CASSEERYYEQYF TGTGCCAGCAGTGAGGAGAGATACTACGAGCAGTACTTC
TRBJ2-7 TRBD1 NA TRBV30 CAWSVGTGALREQYF TGTGCCTGGAGTGTCGGGACAGGGGCTTTAAGGGAGCAGTACTTC
TRBJ2-5 NA NA TRBV9 CASSESVVGRETQYF TGTGCCAGCAGCGAGTCGGTCGTGGGGAGGGAGACCCAGTACTTC
TRBJ2-7 TRBD2 NA TRBV10-1 CASWTSAYEQYF TGCGCCAGTTGGACTAGCGCCTACGAGCAGTACTTC
TRBJ2-7 NA NA TRBV27 CASSWTPTYEQYF TGTGCCAGCAGTTGGACTCCGACCTACGAGCAGTACTTC
TRBJ2-6 TRBD1 NA TRBV4-2 CASSQGTGSGANVLTF TGTGCCAGCAGCCAAGGGACAGGCTCTGGGGCCAACGTCCTGACTTTC
TRBJ2-4 NA NA TRBV28 CASSLGGNIQYF TGTGCCAGCAGTTTAGGAGGAAACATTCAGTACTTC
TRBJ1-6 TRBD1 NA TRBV2 CASRTGTGVNSPLHF TGTGCCAGCAGGACCGGGACAGGGGTGAATTCACCCCTCCACTTT
TRBJ1-2 NA few TRBV21-1 CASSSPGTGDGYTF TGTGCCAGCAGCTCTCCCGGGACAGGGGATGGCTACACCTTC
TRBJ1-5 NA NA TRBV27 CASSLSGSDQPQHF TGTGCCAGCAGTTTATCGGGCTCGGATCAGCCCCAGCATTTT
TRBJ2-7 NA once TRBV27 CASSLQAISYEQYF TGTGCCAGCAGTTTACAAGCAATCTCCTACGAGCAGTACTTC
TRBJ1-5 NA NA TRBV19 CAVGADSNQPQHF TGTGCAGTAGGGGCGGATAGCAATCAGCCCCAGCATTTT
TRBJ2-1 NA NA TRBV11-1 CASSLIDVDEQFF TGTGCCAGCAGCTTAATAGATGTCGATGAGCAGTTCTTC
TRBJ2-1 NA NA TRBV9 CASGSTFRQFF TGTGCCAGCGGTTCGACATTTCGGCAGTTCTTC
TRBJ2-7 TRBD2 once TRBV2 CASSEAGFGTSDYEQYF TGTGCCAGCAGTGAAGCTGGTTTTGGGACTAGCGACTACGAGCAGTACTTC
TRBJ2-1 NA NA TRBV6-5 CASSYSLGLNEQFF TGTGCCAGCAGTTACTCGCTAGGCCTCAATGAGCAGTTCTTC
TRBJ2-1 TRBD2 NA TRBV15 CATSRDNWEGSYNEQFF TGTGCCACCAGCAGAGATAATTGGGAGGGATCTTACAATGAGCAGTTCTTC
TRBJ1-2 NA once TRBV27 CASSFRGAYGYTF TGTGCCAGCAGTTTCCGGGGGGCCTATGGCTACACCTTC
TRBJ2-5 TRBD2 NA TRBV7-8 CASSSEAGYQETQYF TGTGCCAGCAGCTCGGAAGCGGGGTACCAAGAGACCCAGTACTTC
TRBJ2-2 TRBD2 NA TRBV6-5 CASSSSGSDTGELFF TGTGCCAGCAGCTCCAGCGGGAGCGACACCGGGGAGCTGTTTTTT